This T cell receptor beta chain was sequenced in a study of OX40 agonist ivuxolimab in advanced cancers. Study information: Every 2 weeks, patients got intravenous ivuxolimab at one of six dose levels (0.01-10 mg/kg).

With 11 bases removed from V and 1 base from J, the gap between germline ends came to 12 bases. The CDR3 loop spans 13 amino acids. The germline CDR1 and CDR2 sequences are MNHNY and SVGAGI (reference sequence). The assay was immunoSEQ multiplex PCR, and TCRdb's table has in-frame clones only and misses some. Of 100,000 to 120,000 clones listed, over 85% are singletons. Study observations and caveats: Both blood CD4+ and CD8+ T cells showed clonal growth by week 6 at 0.1 to 3.0 mg/kg.

Regarding this clone: Its antigen is not known.

The source material was CD4+ or CD8+ T cells sorted from blood, sampled in a trial of the OX40 agonist ivuxolimab. The source is an adult with an advanced solid tumor such as melanoma, head and neck, liver or kidney cancer. The V and J genes are TRBV6-6 and TRBJ1-3; D possibly corresponds to TRBD1 (6 bases). The CDR3 nucleotides read TGTGCCCACGGTACAGGGTCTGGAAACACCATATATTTT. This translates into CAHGTGSGNTIYF.